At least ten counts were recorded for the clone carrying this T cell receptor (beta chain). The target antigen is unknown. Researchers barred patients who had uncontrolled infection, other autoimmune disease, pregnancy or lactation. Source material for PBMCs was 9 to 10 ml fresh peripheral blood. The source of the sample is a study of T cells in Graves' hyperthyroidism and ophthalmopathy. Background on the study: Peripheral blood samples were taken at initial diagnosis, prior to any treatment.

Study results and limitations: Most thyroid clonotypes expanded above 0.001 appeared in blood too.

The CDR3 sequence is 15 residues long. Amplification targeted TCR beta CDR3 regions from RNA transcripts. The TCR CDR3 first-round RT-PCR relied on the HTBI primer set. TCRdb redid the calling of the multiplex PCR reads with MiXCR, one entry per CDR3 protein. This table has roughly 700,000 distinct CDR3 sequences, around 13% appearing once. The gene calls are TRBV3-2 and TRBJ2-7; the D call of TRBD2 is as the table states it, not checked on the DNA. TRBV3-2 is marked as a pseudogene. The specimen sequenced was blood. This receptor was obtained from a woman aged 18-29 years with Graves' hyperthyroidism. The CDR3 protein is CASSPDSKNSYEQYF. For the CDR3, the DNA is TGTGCCAGCAGTCCGGACTCCAAAAACTCCTACGAGCAGTACTTC.